These T cell receptor beta chains were read from a single sample in a study of blood T cell repertoires in COVID-19. Clones were read by immunoSEQ multiplex PCR, and TCRdb kept only the in-frame ones, dropping some. The table lists fewer than 70,000 clones, approximately 86% of them singletons. The material sequenced was peripheral blood. All receptors derive from a man aged 40-50 years with COVID-19, enrolled during active disease. Both conserved end residues are part of each CDR3. The D gene is left open where the match is weak. Part of the rows lack a size; the others show once, few, many or a class for expanded clones.

j_call d_call clone_size cdr3_length v_call cdr3_aa cdr3_nt
TRBJ2-3 - once 16 TRBV27 CASSSGTILTQDTQYF TGTGCCAGCAGTTCTGGGACAATCCTAACCCAAGATACGCAGTATTTT
TRBJ2-3 - - 13 TRBV7-7 CASSFDREDTQYF TGTGCCAGCAGCTTCGACCGGGAAGATACGCAGTATTTT
TRBJ1-1 - - 13 TRBV7-9 CASSSGQTSEAFF TGTGCCAGCAGCTCCGGACAAACCAGTGAAGCTTTCTTT
TRBJ1-3 - - 15 TRBV5-6 CASSLQRGIENTIYF TGTGCCAGCAGCTTGCAAAGGGGAATCGAAAACACCATATATTTT
TRBJ1-2 - - 14 TRBV2 CASSEWAEQGGYTF TGTGCCAGCAGTGAATGGGCCGAGCAGGGTGGCTACACCTTC
TRBJ2-7 - - 14 TRBV3-1/TRBV3-2 CASSPQEGPYEQYF TGTGCCAGCAGCCCCCAGGAGGGACCATACGAGCAGTACTTC
TRBJ2-5 - few 14 TRBV5-1 CASSFRQAQETQYF TGCGCCAGCAGCTTCCGACAGGCTCAAGAGACCCAGTACTTC
TRBJ1-6 - - 17 TRBV5-5 CASSPSMQAPYNSPLHF TGTGCCAGCAGCCCATCAATGCAGGCGCCCTATAATTCACCCCTCCACTTT
TRBJ2-3 TRBD2 - 15 TRBV5-1 CASSPGGPGTDTQYF TGCGCCAGCAGCCCGGGGGGGCCGGGGACAGATACGCAGTATTTT
TRBJ2-3 TRBD1 - 18 TRBV7-9 CASSFNRDRGTSTDTQYF TGTGCCAGCAGCTTTAACAGGGACAGGGGGACTAGCACAGATACGCAGTATTTT
TRBJ2-5 TRBD2 - 18 TRBV3-1/TRBV3-2 CASSQGGGAVPYQETQYF TGTGCCAGCAGCCAAGGCGGGGGGGCCGTACCCTACCAAGAGACCCAGTACTTC
TRBJ2-2 - - 16 TRBV5-1 CASSLVRQANTGELFF TGCGCCAGCAGCTTGGTTAGACAAGCGAACACCGGGGAGCTGTTTTTT
TRBJ2-1 - few 12 TRBV7-6 CASSSPGNEQFF TGTGCCAGCAGCTCGCCGGGGAATGAGCAGTTCTTC
TRBJ2-5 - - 14 TRBV28 CASSFRRSGETQYF TGTGCCAGCAGTTTTCGGCGGTCTGGGGAGACCCAGTACTTC
TRBJ1-1 - - 12 TRBV28 CASITLATEAFF TGTGCCAGCATCACCCTGGCAACTGAAGCTTTCTTT
TRBJ2-7 - - 13 TRBV19 CASTPGPQERQYF TGTGCCAGTACCCCTGGCCCACAGGAAAGGCAGTACTTC
TRBJ2-5 - - 14 TRBV2 CASSAVGGLGPQYF TGTGCCAGCAGCGCCGTGGGAGGCCTGGGTCCCCAGTACTTC
TRBJ1-4 TRBD1 - 16 TRBV5-1 CASSLGVTGEAEKLFF TGCGCCAGCAGCTTGGGGGTGACAGGGGAGGCGGAAAAACTGTTTTTT
TRBJ1-5 - - 17 TRBV18 CASSPFGGVRSNQPQHF TGTGCCAGCTCACCATTTGGAGGTGTTCGAAGCAATCAGCCCCAGCATTTT
TRBJ1-1 TRBD1 - 17 TRBV6-1 CASSEPDRGPRNTEAFF TGTGCCAGCAGTGAACCAGACAGGGGGCCAAGGAACACTGAAGCTTTCTTT
TRBJ2-7 - - 12 TRBV30 CAWSRAGYEQYF TGTGCCTGGAGTCGGGCGGGGTACGAGCAGTACTTC
TRBJ2-1 TRBD1 - 17 TRBV19 CASRSLTGGNFYNEQFF TGTGCCAGTAGAAGTTTGACAGGGGGCAACTTTTACAATGAGCAGTTCTTC
TRBJ1-6 - - 14 TRBV6-5 CASSLTGVDSPLHF TGTGCCAGCAGCCTAACGGGGGTGGATTCACCCCTCCACTTT
TRBJ2-2 - - 15 TRBV7-8 CASSFISRGTGELFF TGTGCCAGCAGCTTTATCTCCCGGGGGACCGGGGAGCTGTTTTTT
TRBJ1-6 TRBD1 - 15 TRBV6-6 CASSYKGQINSPLHF TGTGCCAGCAGTTACAAGGGACAGATCAATTCACCCCTCCACTTT
TRBJ1-5 - - 13 TRBV5-1 CASSPGLGGPQHF TGCGCCAGCAGCCCCGGTCTCGGTGGGCCCCAGCATTTT